The 16 T cell receptor beta chains below all came from one sample that was sequenced in a study of blood T cell repertoires in COVID-19. Data came from immunoSEQ multiplex PCR; TCRdb stores just in-frame clones and leaves some out. The table shows about 50,000 clones, with more than 80% occurring only once. Sample: peripheral blood. The receptors here all came from a man aged 60 to 75 with acute or convalescent COVID-19.

This chain connects TRBV24-1 to TRBJ1-4; D might be TRBD1 (6 bases). The CDR3 loop spans 13 amino acids. CDR1 KGHDR and CDR2 SFDVKD come from the germline V gene. V lost 7 bases to trimming and J lost 6 bases, with 11 bases between them. CDR3 amino acids: CATSTGRDEKLFF. The CDR3 DNA sequence: TGTGCCACCAGCACAGGGAGAGATGAAAAACTGTTTTTT.

The rearrangement links TRBV7-9 to TRBJ2-5, with 9 bases lining up with TRBD1. Germline CDR1 reads SEHNR; CDR2 reads FQNEAQ (reference sequence). CDR3 length: 16 residues. Trimming at V came to 5 bases and at J to 5 bases, leaving 12 bases not matched to a gene. The CDR3 DNA reads TGTGCCAGCAGCGAGACCGGGACAGGGCGGAGGGAGACCCAGTACTTC. Amino acid sequence: CASSETGTGRRETQYF.

V and J are TRBV10-3 and TRBJ2-7; TRBD1 matches 10 bases. V was pared by 2 bases and J by 5 bases, with 12 bases of the junction left unmatched. This CDR3 spans 17 amino acids. Germline V gene lookup returns CDR1 ENHRY and CDR2 SYGVKD. CDR3 DNA sequence: TGTGCCATCAGTGAGGCGCCAAGCCGGGACAGGGGCCACGAGCAGTACTTC. Amino acids: CAISEAPSRDRGHEQYF.

The V gene is TRBV18, the J gene TRBJ1-1; 9 bases align to TRBD1. The CDR3 runs 16 residues. The junction had 12 bases not matched to a gene; V was cut back by 6 bases and J by 4 bases. Germline assignment: CDR1 KGHSH and CDR2 LQKENI. CDR3 coding DNA: TGTGCCAGCTCCCCTCGACAGGGGGTGGGGGGCACTGAAGCTTTCTTT. This sequence encodes CASSPRQGVGGTEAFF.

This chain connects TRBV27 to TRBJ2-3; D may be TRBD2 (6 bases). This CDR3 has 14 residues. The germline V gene encodes CDR1 MNHEY and CDR2 SMNVEV (reference sequence). V was clipped by 8 bases and J by 2 bases, with 14 bases between them. The CDR3: CASGGGGLTDTQYF. The CDR3 nucleotides are TGTGCCAGCGGGGGAGGCGGGCTCACAGATACGCAGTATTTT.

A few counts support this clone. This CDR3 reads CASSPFPDRSTDTQYF. CDR3 bases: TGCGCCAGCAGCCCCTTCCCCGACAGGAGCACAGATACGCAGTATTTT. The chain couples TRBV5-1 to TRBJ2-3, with a weak D call TRBD1 (6 bases). The CDR3 loop spans 16 amino acids. The V gene's germline CDR1 is SGHRS and CDR2 YFSETQ. Trimming removed 4 bases at V and 0 bases at J, with 15 bases between.

This chain links TRBV18 with TRBJ1-2; TRBD1 aligns across 10 bases. The V segment lost 2 bases and the J segment 6 bases; nucleotides outside the gene matches: 6. This CDR3 has 15 residues. The V gene's germline CDR1 is KGHSH and CDR2 LQKENI. The CDR3 spells CASSPSGTGVHGYTF. CDR3 DNA sequence: TGTGCCAGCTCACCATCCGGGACAGGGGTCCATGGCTACACCTTC.

The chain is built from TRBV24-1 and TRBJ1-4; 9 nucleotides match TRBD1. Germline V gene lookup returns CDR1 KGHDR and CDR2 SFDVKD. Trimming removed 3 bases from V and 8 bases from J; junction bases left unmatched: 6. The CDR3 is made up of 15 amino acids. The DNA for the CDR3 is TGTGCCACCAGTGATACAGGGGGCGCGATCGAAAAACTGTTTTTT. Its translation is CATSDTGGAIEKLFF.

The chain links TRBV5-6 to TRBJ1-6; perhaps TRBD1 as D (6 bases). The germline V gene encodes CDR1 SGHDT and CDR2 YYEEEE. The CDR3 is 16 amino acids. With 0 bases removed from V and 10 bases from J, the gap between germline ends came to 17 bases. The CDR3 nucleotides are TGTGCCAGCAGCTTGGCCACCGGCAGGGGAACCTCACCCCTCCACTTT. As protein: CASSLATGRGTSPLHF.

The CDR3 bases are TGCAGCGCCGCGGGGGACACCCAAGAGACCCAGTACTTC. Its protein is CSAAGDTQETQYF. The chain joins TRBV29-1 to TRBJ2-5; possibly TRBD2 for D (7 bases). V gave up 7 bases and J gave up 1 base, with 13 bases separating them. The CDR3 has 13 amino acids. From germline, CDR1 is SQVTM and CDR2 ANQGSEA. The whole variable domain, filled in from reference TRBV29-1 and TRBJ2-5, reads SAVISQKPSRDICQRGTSLTIQCQVDSQVTMMFWYRQQPGQSLTLIATANQGSEATYESGFVIDKFPISRPNLTFSTLTVSNMSPEDSSIYLCSAAGDTQETQYFGPGTRLLVL.

The rearrangement uses TRBV7-6 and TRBJ1-2, with 8 bases that match TRBD1. V trimming: 4 bases; J trimming: 4 bases; junction bases outside the gene matches: 11. Germline loops: CDR1 SGHVS, CDR2 FNYEAQ. The CDR3 loop spans 16 amino acids. In DNA form, the CDR3 reads TGTGCCAGCAGCTCGTCGACAGGGGCGAATAGCTATGGCTACACCTTC. Translated, it gives CASSSSTGANSYGYTF.

This CDR3 reads CASSQVAGAIETQYF. CDR3 DNA: TGCGCCAGCAGCCAAGTGGCAGGGGCAATAGAGACCCAGTACTTC. The rearrangement uses TRBV4-3 and TRBJ2-5; the D gene is possibly TRBD1 (6 bases). CDR3 size: 15 residues. Germline V gene lookup returns CDR1 LGHNA and CDR2 YSLEER. The V and J ends lost 1 base and 4 bases respectively, with 13 bases between them.

The chain couples TRBV5-1 to TRBJ2-7, with TRBD1 identical over 9 bases. In germline, CDR1 is SGHRS, CDR2 YFSETQ. CDR3 length: 15 residues. The ends lost 0 bases at V and 2 bases at J; junction bases unmatched: 3. The CDR3 is CASSLVGQGPYEQYF. The DNA of the CDR3 is TGCGCCAGCAGCTTGGTGGGACAGGGTCCCTACGAGCAGTACTTC. Variable domain in full (rest from reference TRBV5-1 and TRBJ2-7): KAGVTQTPRYLIKTRGQQVTLSCSPISGHRSVSWYQQTPGQGLQFLFEYFSETQRNKGNFPGRFSGRQFSNSRSEMNVSTLELGDSALYLCASSLVGQGPYEQYFGPGTRLTVT.

The chain uses TRBV6-1 and TRBJ1-2, with D unclear. The CDR3 extends over 15 amino acids. V lost 2 bases and J lost 3, with 13 bases in between. Per germline, CDR1 MNHNS and CDR2 SASEGT. In DNA form, the CDR3 reads TGTGCCAGCAGTGAACAGGTCAGCAATTACTATGGCTACACCTTC. Its protein is CASSEQVSNYYGYTF.

The V and J genes are TRBV7-9 and TRBJ1-6; D is ambiguous. The V gene lost 1 base and the J gene lost 7 bases, with 8 bases spanning the gap. The CDR3 consists of 14 residues. Germline V gene lookup returns CDR1 SEHNR and CDR2 FQNEAQ (reference sequence). As DNA, the CDR3 is TGTGCCAGCAGCTTAGACGGGTTGAATTCACCCCTCCACTTT. It translates to CASSLDGLNSPLHF.

The V gene is TRBV19, the J gene TRBJ1-5; D is unclear. Per the germline V gene, CDR1 is LNHDA and CDR2 is SQIVND (reference sequence). Trimming took 4 bases from V and 5 from J, leaving 9 bases between them. This CDR3 contains 13 residues. The DNA for the CDR3 is TGTGCCAGTAGTAGGAGGACCCATCAGCCCCAGCATTTT. This encodes CASSRRTHQPQHF.